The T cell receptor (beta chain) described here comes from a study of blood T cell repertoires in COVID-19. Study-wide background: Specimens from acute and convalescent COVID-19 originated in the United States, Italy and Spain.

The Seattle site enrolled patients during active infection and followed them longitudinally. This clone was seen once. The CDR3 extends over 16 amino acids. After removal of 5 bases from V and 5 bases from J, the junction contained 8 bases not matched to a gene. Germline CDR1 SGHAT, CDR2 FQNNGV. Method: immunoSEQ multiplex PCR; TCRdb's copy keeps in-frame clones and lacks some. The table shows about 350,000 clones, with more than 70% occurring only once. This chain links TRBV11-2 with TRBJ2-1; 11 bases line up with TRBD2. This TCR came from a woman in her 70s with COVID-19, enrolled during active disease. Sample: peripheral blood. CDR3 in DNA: TGTGCCAGCAGCGACTATCTAGCGGGGGGCCACAATGAGCAGTTCTTC. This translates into CASSDYLAGGHNEQFF.